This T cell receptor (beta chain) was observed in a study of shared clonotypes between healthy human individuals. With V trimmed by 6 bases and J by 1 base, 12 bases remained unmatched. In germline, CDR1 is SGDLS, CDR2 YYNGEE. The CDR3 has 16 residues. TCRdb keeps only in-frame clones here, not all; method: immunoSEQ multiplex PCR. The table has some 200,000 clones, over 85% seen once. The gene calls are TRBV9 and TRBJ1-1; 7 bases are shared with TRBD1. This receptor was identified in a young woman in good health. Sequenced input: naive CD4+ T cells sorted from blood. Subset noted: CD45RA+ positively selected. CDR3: CASKGGPGGPNTEAFF. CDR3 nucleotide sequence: TGTGCCAGCAAAGGTGGGCCAGGGGGACCGAACACTGAAGCTTTCTTT.